This T cell receptor (beta chain) was captured by sequencing in a study of blood T cell repertoires in COVID-19 (TCRdb year 2020). With respect to the entire study: Samples from collaborators originated in the United States, Italy and Spain and spanned both the acute and convalescent phases of COVID-19. Samples came from the ongoing ImmuneRACE study (first 160 participants) plus 1,254 subjects from 6 global collaborators. The repertoires were released in a freely available public database meant as a resource for research on the immune response to SARS-CoV-2. Where available, HLA class I and class II types were obtained from metadata supplied by the sample provider rather than from assay-based typing. Subjects who had been exposed to COVID-19, were actively infected with it, or had recovered from it provided the deeply sampled blood TCRbeta repertoires that made up the dataset. The material from the prospective study consisted of cDNA or gDNA derived from T cells, B-cell-depleted T cells, or PBMCs. A de-identified subject ID, COVID-19 status, age in years and sex were almost always included in the sample metadata.

Participants in the prospective study were enrolled through a virtual design, were aged roughly 18 to 95 years, and lived in roughly 26 United States geographic areas. In the prospective study, cohorts were assigned on the basis of participant-reported clinical history obtained from a screening survey and a study questionnaire. For ImmuneRACE Cohort 3, a participant was defined as recovered based on two consecutive negative NP/OP PCR tests, clearance by a healthcare professional, or resolution of symptoms. Each participant in the prospective study had whole blood, serum and a nasopharyngeal or oropharyngeal swab collected by mobile phlebotomists. Prospective study participants could optionally give additional blood draws and questionnaires over a roughly 2-month period. Before DNA extraction, prospective study blood samples were shipped either frozen or at room temperature. In the germline V gene (reference sequence), CDR1 corresponds to SGHNT and CDR2 to YYREEE. V drops 0 bases and J drops 2 bases, leaving 8 bases in between. Inclusive of the bounding cysteine and phenylalanine, the CDR3 is 14 residues long. Only CDR3 DNA is held: 42 bases, read in frame from base 1.

TCRbeta CDR3 regions were amplified from genomic DNA using the immunoSEQ Assay, a bias-controlled multiplex PCR. The study's own analysis went as follows. The number of nucleated cells in each sample was estimated by amplification of reference gene primers within the assay. Sequence reads were collapsed and filtered to measure the absolute abundance of every unique TCRbeta CDR3 rearrangement. For each sample, productive Simpson clonality was calculated as the square root of Simpson's diversity index over productive rearrangements. The clones in this table, taken by TCRdb from immuneACCESS, are in-frame only. Not every clone is retained; where verified, under half of the shortfall comes from an unresolved V gene, and the cause of the rest is unknown. The V and J calls and clone size come from that table; D and trimming were worked out from the DNA. For this sample the table gives under 200,000 clones, of which approximately 88% were detected only once. The ten largest clones add up to approximately 13% of the sample.

Beyond this particular receptor, the publication reports: The quantity of clinical and demographic metadata differed by source and by participant and was supplied without curation.

A word on this clone: Its antigen specificity is not known. It has no much larger one-base neighbor in the sample; base qualities were not kept.

The sequence is built from TRBV5-4 and TRBJ2-5, with a weak D call of TRBD1 (5 bases match). This sequence was found in a woman aged 55 to 70 who had recovered from COVID-19. The sample taken for sequencing was PBMCs or T cells enriched from blood (not recorded which). CDR3 sequence: CASSLGTYQETQYF. The DNA is TGTGCCAGCAGCTTGGGGACATATCAAGAGACCCAGTACTTC. The CDR3 plus the reference TRBV5-4 and TRBJ2-5 genes for the other parts give the full variable domain: ETGVTQSPTHLIKTRGQQVTLRCSSQSGHNTVSWYQQALGQGPQFIFQYYREEENGRGNFPPRFSGLQFPNYSSELNVNALELDDSALYLCASSLGTYQETQYFGPGTRLLVL.